This T cell receptor beta chain derives from a study of a mutant IDH1 vaccine in newly diagnosed glioma. On the study more broadly: It was radiotherapy, temozolomide, or both that patients received previously, with most receiving both.

Sample time point: baseline, week 1 (first vaccination visit). Sample treatment: pre-vaccination baseline after standard-of-care therapy. New IDH1-mutant, ATRX-lost WHO grade 3 or 4 astrocytomas occurred in donors. The method was immunoSEQ multiplex PCR; TCRdb's version includes in-frame clones alone and lacks a portion of them. The table records under 90,000 clones, roughly 78% of them present only once. This clone has just a few counts. The antigen remains undetermined. Looked up from germline, CDR1 is SQVTM and CDR2 is ANQGSEA. V lost 0 bases, J lost 1 base, and 5 bases stayed unmatched. CDR3 length: 15 residues. Findings of the study overall: Top peripheral T cell clonotype shifts appeared unrelated to pseudoprogression. It was over 85% of patients that developed vaccine-induced immune responses.

The sample consisted of PBMCs, taken from a glioma patient treated with radiotherapy, temozolomide or both. The rearrangement links TRBV29-1 to TRBJ1-1, with 7 bases lining up with TRBD1. This receptor was identified in a man in his forties or fifties with glioma. Written as DNA, the CDR3 is TGCAGCGTTGAAGATTTAGACAGGGCGAACACTGAAGCTTTCTTT. Protein: CSVEDLDRANTEAFF. Looking up the rest from reference TRBV29-1 and TRBJ1-1 gives the full variable domain: SAVISQKPSRDICQRGTSLTIQCQVDSQVTMMFWYRQQPGQSLTLIATANQGSEATYESGFVIDKFPISRPNLTFSTLTVSNMSPEDSSIYLCSVEDLDRANTEAFFGQGTRLTVV.